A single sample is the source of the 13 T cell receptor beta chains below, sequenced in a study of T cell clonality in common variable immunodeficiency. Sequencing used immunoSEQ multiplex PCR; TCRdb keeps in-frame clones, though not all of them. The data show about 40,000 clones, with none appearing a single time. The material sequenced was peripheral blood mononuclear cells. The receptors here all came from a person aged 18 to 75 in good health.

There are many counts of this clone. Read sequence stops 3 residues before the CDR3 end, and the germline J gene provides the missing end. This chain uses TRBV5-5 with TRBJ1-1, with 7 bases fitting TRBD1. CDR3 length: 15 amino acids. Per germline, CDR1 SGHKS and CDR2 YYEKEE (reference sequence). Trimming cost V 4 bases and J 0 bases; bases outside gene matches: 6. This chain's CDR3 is CASSLGTVLNTEAFF. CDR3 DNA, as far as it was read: TGTGCCAGCAGCCTCGGGACAGTCCTGAACACTGAA.

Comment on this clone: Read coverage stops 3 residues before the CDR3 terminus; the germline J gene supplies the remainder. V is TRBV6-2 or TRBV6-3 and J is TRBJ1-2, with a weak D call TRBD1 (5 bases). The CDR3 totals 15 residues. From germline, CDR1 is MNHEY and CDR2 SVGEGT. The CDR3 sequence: CASSLGTSQTDTYTF. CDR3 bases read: TGTGCCAGCAGCCTAGGGACTAGCCAGACAGATACC.

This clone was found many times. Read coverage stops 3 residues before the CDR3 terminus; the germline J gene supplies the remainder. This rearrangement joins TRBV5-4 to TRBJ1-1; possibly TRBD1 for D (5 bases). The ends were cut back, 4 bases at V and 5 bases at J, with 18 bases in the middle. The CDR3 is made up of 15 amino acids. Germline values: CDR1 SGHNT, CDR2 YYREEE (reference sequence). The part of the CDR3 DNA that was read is TGTGCCAGCAGCCTAAGGGAGGGGTATGGGACTGAA. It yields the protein CASSLREGYGTE. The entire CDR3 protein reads CASSLREGYGTEAFF.

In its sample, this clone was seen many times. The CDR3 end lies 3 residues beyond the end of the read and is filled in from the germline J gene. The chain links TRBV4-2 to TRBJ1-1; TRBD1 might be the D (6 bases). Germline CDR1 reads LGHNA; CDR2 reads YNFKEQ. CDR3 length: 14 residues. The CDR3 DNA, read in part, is TGTGCCAGCAGCCAATCTTGGGACAACACTGGG. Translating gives CASSQSWDNTG. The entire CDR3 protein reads CASSQSWDNTGAFF.

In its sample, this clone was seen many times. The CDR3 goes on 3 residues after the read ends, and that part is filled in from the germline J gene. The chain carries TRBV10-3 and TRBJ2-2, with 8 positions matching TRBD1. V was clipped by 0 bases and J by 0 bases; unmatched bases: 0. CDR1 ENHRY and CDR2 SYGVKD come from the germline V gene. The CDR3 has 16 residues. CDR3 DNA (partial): TGTGCCATCAGTGAGTCGACAGGGGCGAACACCGGGGAG. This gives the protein CAISESTGANTGE. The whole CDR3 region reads CAISESTGANTGELFF.

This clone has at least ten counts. The part of the CDR3 DNA that was read is TGCAGTGCTAGAGCAACAGGCTATGAA. This codes for CSARATGYE. The whole CDR3 region reads CSARATGYEAFF. The rearrangement links TRBV20-1 to TRBJ1-1, with a tentative D call TRBD1 (5 bases). The read gets to within 3 residues of the CDR3 end, and the germline J gene fills in the rest. The CDR3 has 12 residues. The germline gives CDR1 DFQATT, CDR2 SNEGSKA (reference sequence). The V end was cut by 1 base, the J end by 7 bases, with 10 bases between.

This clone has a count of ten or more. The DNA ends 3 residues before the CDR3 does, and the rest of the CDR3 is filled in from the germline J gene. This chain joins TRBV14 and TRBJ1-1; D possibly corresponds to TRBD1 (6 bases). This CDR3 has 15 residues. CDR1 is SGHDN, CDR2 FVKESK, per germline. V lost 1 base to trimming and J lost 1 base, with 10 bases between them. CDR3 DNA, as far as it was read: TGTGCCAGCAGCCAAGGGGGGGGCTGGAACACTGAA. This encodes CASSQGGGWNTE. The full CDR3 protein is CASSQGGGWNTEAFF.

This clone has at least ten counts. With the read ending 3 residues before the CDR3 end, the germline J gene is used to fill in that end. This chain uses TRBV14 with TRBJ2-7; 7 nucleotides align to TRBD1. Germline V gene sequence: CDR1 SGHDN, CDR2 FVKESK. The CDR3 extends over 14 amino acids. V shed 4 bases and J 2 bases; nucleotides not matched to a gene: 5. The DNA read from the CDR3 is TGTGCCAGCAGCCGGGGACAGTCCCCCTACGAG. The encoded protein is CASSRGQSPYE. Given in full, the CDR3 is CASSRGQSPYEQYF.

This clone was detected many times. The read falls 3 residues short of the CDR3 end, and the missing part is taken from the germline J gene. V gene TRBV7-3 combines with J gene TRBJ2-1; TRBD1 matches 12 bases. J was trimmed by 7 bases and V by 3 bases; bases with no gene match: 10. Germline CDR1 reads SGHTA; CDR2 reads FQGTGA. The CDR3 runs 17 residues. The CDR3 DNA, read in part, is TGTGCCAGCAGCTTGCGCCCCGGGACAGGGGGCGGGAATGAG. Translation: CASSLRPGTGGGNE. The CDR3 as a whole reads CASSLRPGTGGGNEQFF.

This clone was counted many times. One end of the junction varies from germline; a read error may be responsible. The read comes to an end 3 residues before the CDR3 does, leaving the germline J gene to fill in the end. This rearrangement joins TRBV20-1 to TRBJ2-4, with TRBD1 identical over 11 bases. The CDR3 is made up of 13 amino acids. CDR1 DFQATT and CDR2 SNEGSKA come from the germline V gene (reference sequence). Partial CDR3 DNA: TGCAGTGCTGGAGAGGACAGGGGGCGGGGT. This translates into CSAGEDRGRG. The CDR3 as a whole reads CSAGEDRGRGQYF.

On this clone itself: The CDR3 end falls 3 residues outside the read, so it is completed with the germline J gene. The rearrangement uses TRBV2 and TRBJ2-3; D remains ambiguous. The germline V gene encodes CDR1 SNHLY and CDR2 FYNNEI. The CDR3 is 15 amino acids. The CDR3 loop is CASRALRVIDETQYF. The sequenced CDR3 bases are TGTGCCAGCAGGGCCCTTCGGGTTATTGATGAGACG.

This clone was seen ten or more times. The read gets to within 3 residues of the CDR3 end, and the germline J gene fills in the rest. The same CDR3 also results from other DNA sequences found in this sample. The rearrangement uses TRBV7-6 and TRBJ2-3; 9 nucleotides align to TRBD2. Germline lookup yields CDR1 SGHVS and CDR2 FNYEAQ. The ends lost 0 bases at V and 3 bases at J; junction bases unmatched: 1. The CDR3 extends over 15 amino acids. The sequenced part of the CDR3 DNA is TGTGCCAGCAGCTTAGCGGCGGGAGGGACAGATACG. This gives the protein CASSLAAGGTDT. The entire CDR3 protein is CASSLAAGGTDTQYF.

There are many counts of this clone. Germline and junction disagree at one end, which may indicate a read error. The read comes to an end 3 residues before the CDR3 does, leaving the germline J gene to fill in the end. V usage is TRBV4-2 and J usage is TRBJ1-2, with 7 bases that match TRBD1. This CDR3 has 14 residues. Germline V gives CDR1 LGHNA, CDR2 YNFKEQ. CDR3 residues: CASSPRPTGPGYTF. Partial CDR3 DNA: TGCGCCAGCAGCCCACGTCCGACAGGGCCTGGC.